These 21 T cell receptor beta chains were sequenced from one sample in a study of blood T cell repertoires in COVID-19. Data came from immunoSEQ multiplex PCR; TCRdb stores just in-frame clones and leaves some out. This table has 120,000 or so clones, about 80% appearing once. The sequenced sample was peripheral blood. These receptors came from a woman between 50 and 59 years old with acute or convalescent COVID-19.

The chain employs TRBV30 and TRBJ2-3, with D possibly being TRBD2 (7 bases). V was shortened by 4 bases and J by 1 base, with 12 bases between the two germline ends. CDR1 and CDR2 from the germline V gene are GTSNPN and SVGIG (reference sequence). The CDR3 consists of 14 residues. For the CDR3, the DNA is TGTGCCTGGATGGGGGGGCTCCGCACAGATACGCAGTATTTT. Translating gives CAWMGGLRTDTQYF.

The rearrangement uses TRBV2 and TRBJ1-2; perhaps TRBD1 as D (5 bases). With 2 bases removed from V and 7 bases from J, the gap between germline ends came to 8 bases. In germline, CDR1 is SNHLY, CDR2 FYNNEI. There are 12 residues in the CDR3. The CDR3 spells CASSESGGGYTF. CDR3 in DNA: TGTGCCAGCAGTGAATCGGGGGGTGGCTACACCTTC.

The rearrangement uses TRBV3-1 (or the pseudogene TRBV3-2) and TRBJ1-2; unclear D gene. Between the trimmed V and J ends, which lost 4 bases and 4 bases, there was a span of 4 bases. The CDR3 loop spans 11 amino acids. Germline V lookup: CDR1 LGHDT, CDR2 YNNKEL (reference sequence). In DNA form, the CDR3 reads TGTGCCAGCAGCCCACTCTATGGCTACACCTTC. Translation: CASSPLYGYTF.

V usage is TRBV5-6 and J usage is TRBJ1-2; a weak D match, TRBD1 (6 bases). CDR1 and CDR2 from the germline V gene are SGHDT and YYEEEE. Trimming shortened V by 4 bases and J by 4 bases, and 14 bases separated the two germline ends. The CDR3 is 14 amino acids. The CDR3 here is CASSPTGRGYGYTF. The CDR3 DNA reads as TGTGCCAGCAGCCCGACAGGCAGGGGCTATGGCTACACCTTC.

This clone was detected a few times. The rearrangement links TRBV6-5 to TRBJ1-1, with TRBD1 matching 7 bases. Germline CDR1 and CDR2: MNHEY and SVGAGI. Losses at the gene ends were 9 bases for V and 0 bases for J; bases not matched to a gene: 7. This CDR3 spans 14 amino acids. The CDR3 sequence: CASCRDRVNTEAFF. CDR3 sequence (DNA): TGTGCCAGTTGCCGAGACAGGGTGAACACTGAAGCTTTCTTT.

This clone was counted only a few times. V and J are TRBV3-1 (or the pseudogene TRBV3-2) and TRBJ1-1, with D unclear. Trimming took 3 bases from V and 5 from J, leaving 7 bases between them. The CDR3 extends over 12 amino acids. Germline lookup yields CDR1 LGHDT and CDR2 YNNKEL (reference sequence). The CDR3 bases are TGTGCCAGCAGCCACGGGAGGACTGAAGCTTTCTTT. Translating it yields CASSHGRTEAFF.

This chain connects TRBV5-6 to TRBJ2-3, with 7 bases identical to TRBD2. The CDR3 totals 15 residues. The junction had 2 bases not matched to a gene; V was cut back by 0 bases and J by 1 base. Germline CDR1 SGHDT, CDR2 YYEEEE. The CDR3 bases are TGTGCCAGCAGCTTGGACGCGGGGGGCACAGATACGCAGTATTTT. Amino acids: CASSLDAGGTDTQYF.

CDR3 region: CAWSIDRGNQPQHF. The CDR3 nucleotides are TGTGCCTGGAGTATAGACAGGGGCAATCAGCCCCAGCATTTT. The rearrangement links TRBV30 to TRBJ1-5; the match to TRBD1 covers 7 bases. The CDR3 extends over 14 amino acids. J lost 2 bases, V lost 2 bases, and 3 bases had no gene match. Germline V gene data show CDR1 as GTSNPN and CDR2 as SVGIG (reference sequence).

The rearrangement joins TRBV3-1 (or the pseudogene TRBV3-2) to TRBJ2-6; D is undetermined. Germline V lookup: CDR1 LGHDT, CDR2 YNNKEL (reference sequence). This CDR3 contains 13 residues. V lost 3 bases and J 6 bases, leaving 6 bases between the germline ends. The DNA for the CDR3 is TGTGCCAGCAGCCAGTCTACGGCCAACGTCCTGACTTTC. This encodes CASSQSTANVLTF.

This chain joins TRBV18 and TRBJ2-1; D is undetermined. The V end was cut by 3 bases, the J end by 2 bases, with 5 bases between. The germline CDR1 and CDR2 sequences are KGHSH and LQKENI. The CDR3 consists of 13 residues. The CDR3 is CASSPATYNEQFF. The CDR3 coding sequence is TGTGCCAGCTCACCTGCGACCTACAATGAGCAGTTCTTC.

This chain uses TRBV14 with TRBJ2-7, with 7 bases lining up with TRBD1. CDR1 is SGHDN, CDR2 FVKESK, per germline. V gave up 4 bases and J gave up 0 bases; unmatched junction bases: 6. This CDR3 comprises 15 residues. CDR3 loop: CASSPSTGSSYEQYF. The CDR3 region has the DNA TGTGCCAGCAGCCCCTCGACAGGGAGCTCCTACGAGCAGTACTTC.

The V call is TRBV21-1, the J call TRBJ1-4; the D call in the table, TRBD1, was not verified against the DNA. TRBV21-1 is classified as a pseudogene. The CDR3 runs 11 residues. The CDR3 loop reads CASSKGLKLFF. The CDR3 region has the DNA TGTGCCAGCAGCAAGGGCCTAAAACTGTTTTTT.

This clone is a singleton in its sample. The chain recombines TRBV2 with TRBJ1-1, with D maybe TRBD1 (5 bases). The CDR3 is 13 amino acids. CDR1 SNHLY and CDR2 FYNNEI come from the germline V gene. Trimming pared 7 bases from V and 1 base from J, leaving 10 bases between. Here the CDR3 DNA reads TGTGCCAGCATGGGGGGGGAGAACACTGAAGCTTTCTTT. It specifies CASMGGENTEAFF.

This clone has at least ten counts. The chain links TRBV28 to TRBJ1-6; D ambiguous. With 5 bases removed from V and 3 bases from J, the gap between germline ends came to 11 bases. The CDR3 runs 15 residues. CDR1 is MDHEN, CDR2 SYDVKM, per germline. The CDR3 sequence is CASSTAGVYNSPLHF. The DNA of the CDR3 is TGTGCCAGCAGTACTGCTGGAGTCTATAATTCACCCCTCCACTTT.

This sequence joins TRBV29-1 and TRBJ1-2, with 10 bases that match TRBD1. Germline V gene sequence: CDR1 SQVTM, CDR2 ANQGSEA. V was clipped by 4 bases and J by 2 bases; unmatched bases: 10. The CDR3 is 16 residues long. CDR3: CSVAGTGALTNYGYTF. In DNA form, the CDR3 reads TGCAGCGTTGCCGGGACAGGGGCTCTGACGAACTATGGCTACACCTTC.

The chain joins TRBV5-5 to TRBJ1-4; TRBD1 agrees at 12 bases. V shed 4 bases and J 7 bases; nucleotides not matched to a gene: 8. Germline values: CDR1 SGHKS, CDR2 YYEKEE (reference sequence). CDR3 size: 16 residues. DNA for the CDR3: TGTGCCAGCAGCGCTACGGGACAGGGGGCTATTGAAAAACTGTTTTTT. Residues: CASSATGQGAIEKLFF.

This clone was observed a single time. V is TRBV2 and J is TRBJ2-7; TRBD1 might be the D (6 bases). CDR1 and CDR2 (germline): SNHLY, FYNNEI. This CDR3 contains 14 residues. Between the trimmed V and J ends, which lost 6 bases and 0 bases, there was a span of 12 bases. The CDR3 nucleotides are TGTGCCAGCAGAAGGACAGAAACCTCCTACGAGCAGTACTTC. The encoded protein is CASRRTETSYEQYF.

CDR3 in amino acids: CASSPFGGGAMTGELFF. For the CDR3, the DNA is TGTGCCAGCTCACCGTTTGGAGGGGGCGCGATGACCGGGGAGCTGTTTTTT. V gene TRBV18 combines with J gene TRBJ2-2; TRBD1 might be the D (7 bases). Trimming took 3 bases from V and 5 from J, leaving 19 bases between them. CDR1 KGHSH and CDR2 LQKENI come from the germline V gene. The CDR3 has 17 residues.

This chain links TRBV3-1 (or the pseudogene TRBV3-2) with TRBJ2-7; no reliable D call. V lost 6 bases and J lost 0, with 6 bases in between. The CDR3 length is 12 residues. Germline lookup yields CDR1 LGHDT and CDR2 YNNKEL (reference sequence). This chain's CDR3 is CASSSVSYEQYF. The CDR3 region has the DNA TGTGCCAGCAGTAGTGTCTCCTACGAGCAGTACTTC.

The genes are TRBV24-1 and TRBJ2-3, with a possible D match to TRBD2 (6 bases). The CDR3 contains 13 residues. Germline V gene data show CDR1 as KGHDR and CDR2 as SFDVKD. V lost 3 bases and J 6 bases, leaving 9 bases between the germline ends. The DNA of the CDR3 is TGTGCCACCAGTGATGTTGGGGGGGATACGCAGTATTTT. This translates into CATSDVGGDTQYF.

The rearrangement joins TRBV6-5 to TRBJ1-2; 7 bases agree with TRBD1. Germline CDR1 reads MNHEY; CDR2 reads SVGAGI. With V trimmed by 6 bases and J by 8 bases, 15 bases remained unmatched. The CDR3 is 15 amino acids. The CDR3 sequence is CASRDYRGFKGGYTF. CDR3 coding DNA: TGTGCCAGCAGGGATTACAGGGGATTTAAGGGCGGCTACACCTTC.